A selection of T cell receptor beta chains follows, all from one sample in a study of T-cell memory formation after mild COVID-19. TCRdb re-derived calls from the 5' RACE reads in MiXCR, one entry per CDR3 protein. This table holds about 400,000 distinct CDR3 sequences, roughly 18% found once. The sample consisted of PBMCs or a T cell subset sorted from them (not recorded which). These receptors all come from a man in his late teens or twenties who had mild COVID-19 (a few samples of this study predate the infection). Cell type and time point are not known. Both conserved end residues are part of each CDR3. The D gene is left open where the match is weak. Some rows mark clone size as missing; the rest say once, few, many or name a class of expanded clone.

J: TRBJ1-2; size: few; V: TRBV4-3; D: -; DNA: TGCGCCAGCAGCCAAGGGACCGGGGACTATGGCTACACCTTC; CDR3: CASSQGTGDYGYTF
J: TRBJ1-5; size: -; V: TRBV18; D: -; DNA: TGTGCCAGCTCACCGGACACCTACAATCAGCCCCAGCATTTT; CDR3: CASSPDTYNQPQHF
J: TRBJ1-6; size: few; V: TRBV7-2; D: TRBD1; DNA: TGTGCCAGCAGCAGGACAGGGAGGAATTCACCCCTCCACTTT; CDR3: CASSRTGRNSPLHF
J: TRBJ1-5; size: once; V: TRBV6-2/TRBV6-3; D: TRBD1; DNA: TGTGCCAGCAGTTACTCCAGGACAGGGCGAAATCAGCCCCAGCATTTT; CDR3: CASSYSRTGRNQPQHF
J: TRBJ1-5; size: -; V: TRBV6-1; D: -; DNA: TGTGCCAGCAGTGAAATAGGACCCTCTCAGCCCCAGCATTTT; CDR3: CASSEIGPSQPQHF
J: TRBJ1-3; size: -; V: TRBV7-2; D: -; DNA: TGTGCCAGCAGCTTTACAGGTTTTTCTGGAAACACCATATATTTT; CDR3: CASSFTGFSGNTIYF
J: TRBJ2-3; size: few; V: TRBV10-3; D: -; DNA: TGTGCCATCAGTGAACGGAACCCAGATACGCAGTATTTT; CDR3: CAISERNPDTQYF
J: TRBJ1-2; size: few; V: TRBV10-3; D: -; DNA: TGTGCCATCAGTGAGTCCGTCAGCAACTATGGCTACACCTTC; CDR3: CAISESVSNYGYTF
J: TRBJ1-3; size: -; V: TRBV7-9; D: -; DNA: TGTGCCAGCAGCTTAAGGTGGCAGGGGTCCGGAAACACCATATATTTT; CDR3: CASSLRWQGSGNTIYF
J: TRBJ2-3; size: many; V: TRBV7-2; D: -; DNA: TGTGCCAGCAGCTTAGGTAGACCAGATACGCAGTATTTT; CDR3: CASSLGRPDTQYF
J: TRBJ2-2; size: many; V: TRBV29-1; D: -; DNA: TGCAGCGTTGAACAAGGGACCGTGAACACCGGGGAGCTGTTTTTT; CDR3: CSVEQGTVNTGELFF
J: TRBJ2-5; size: -; V: TRBV18; D: TRBD2; DNA: TGTGCCAGCTCGCTAACTAGCGGGGGACCCTCAGAGACCCAGTACTTC; CDR3: CASSLTSGGPSETQYF
J: TRBJ1-5; size: many; V: TRBV28; D: -; DNA: TGTGCCAGCTCCAGGGACAGCAATCAGCCCCAGCATTTT; CDR3: CASSRDSNQPQHF
J: TRBJ1-6; size: -; V: TRBV4-3; D: -; DNA: TGCGCCAGCAGCCAAGGACTGAGGAATTCACCCCTCCACTTT; CDR3: CASSQGLRNSPLHF
J: TRBJ1-3; size: few; V: TRBV7-9; D: TRBD1; DNA: TGTGCCAGCAGAGCGCCCGGGACAGCCACCTCTGGAAACACCATATATTTT; CDR3: CASRAPGTATSGNTIYF
J: TRBJ1-5; size: -; V: TRBV7-2; D: -; DNA: TGTGCCAGTGGGCCTCCTCCCCAGCATTTT; CDR3: CASGPPPQHF
J: TRBJ1-2; size: once; V: TRBV27; D: -; DNA: TGTGCCAGCAGTTTTCAGGGGCTCTATGGCTACACCTTC; CDR3: CASSFQGLYGYTF
J: TRBJ2-3; size: -; V: TRBV29-1; D: -; DNA: TGCAGCGTTGAAGATCGCGGGTCGGATACGCAGTATTTT; CDR3: CSVEDRGSDTQYF
J: TRBJ1-1; size: -; V: TRBV6-2/TRBV6-3; D: -; DNA: TGTGCCAGCAGTCGGGGCGGGCCGCGGACTGAAGCTTTCTTT; CDR3: CASSRGGPRTEAFF
J: TRBJ2-4; size: few; V: TRBV4-2; D: TRBD1; DNA: TGTGCCAGCAGCCGACGGTGGGGACAGGGAGAAAACATTCAGTACTTC; CDR3: CASSRRWGQGENIQYF
J: TRBJ1-2; size: few; V: TRBV7-9; D: TRBD1; DNA: TGTGCCAGCAGCTTTTTGGGACAGAGCGGCGGCTACACCTTC; CDR3: CASSFLGQSGGYTF
J: TRBJ2-7; size: -; V: TRBV5-1; D: -; DNA: TGCGCCAGCAGCACCGTAGGGGCATCCTACGAGCAGTACTTC; CDR3: CASSTVGASYEQYF
J: TRBJ1-4; size: few; V: TRBV7-9; D: -; DNA: TGTGCCAGCAGCCCAAGACGGGAAACTAATGAAAAACTGTTTTTT; CDR3: CASSPRRETNEKLFF
J: TRBJ2-7; size: -; V: TRBV7-6; D: -; DNA: TGTGCCAGCAGCGGGATGGGAACAGACTCCTACTACGAGCAGTACTTC; CDR3: CASSGMGTDSYYEQYF
J: TRBJ1-2; size: many; V: TRBV29-1; D: -; DNA: TGCAGCGTTGAAGGGGTCGACTTACTGAGGGGCTACACCTTC; CDR3: CSVEGVDLLRGYTF
J: TRBJ1-1; size: few; V: TRBV20-1; D: TRBD1; DNA: TGCAGTGCGAGCAGACAGGGGGCGAACACTGAAGCTTTCTTT; CDR3: CSASRQGANTEAFF
J: TRBJ1-2; size: -; V: TRBV28; D: -; DNA: TGTGCCGGGGGGGGCCTAGCTAACTATGGCTACACCTTC; CDR3: CAGGGLANYGYTF